Described below is a single TCR beta chain sequence and its context. Its antigen is undetermined. Donors had nominal health at sampling but likely had unrecorded immune exposures. This record belongs to a study of cytomegalovirus exposure and HLA in healthy donors. Study outcomes and limitations: Highly shared sequence variants in one cluster were likely a sequencing artifact.

The CDR3 runs 15 residues. V shed 2 bases and J shed 5 bases, with 16 bases lying between them. Germline loops: CDR1 SGDLS, CDR2 YYNGEE. PCR used 60 Vbeta primers and 13 Jbeta primers. Here immunoSEQ multiplex PCR was the method, and the copy in TCRdb shows in-frame clones only, minus some. The repertoire consists of around 74,000 clones, with 75% to 85% occurring once and the leading ten covering nearly 3.5%. The rearrangement uses TRBV9 and TRBJ2-5; weak D call: TRBD1 (6 bases). The sequencing sample was made of PBMCs. This sequence originates from a middle-aged man in good health and CMV-seronegative. The CDR3 here is CASSVSGENWETQYF. CDR3 nucleotides: TGTGCCAGCAGCGTTTCAGGGGAAAATTGGGAGACCCAGTACTTC.